Shown below are 24 T cell receptor beta chains from a single sample sequenced in a study of monozygotic twins with inflammatory bowel disease (dated by TCRdb to between 2018 and 2021). Libraries were made using 5' RACE. Sequenced on an Illumina HiSeq 2500. The reads, reprocessed by TCRdb, yield one row per CDR3 protein sequence and no DNA. The record for this sample contains about 210,000 distinct CDR3 sequences. The top ten constitute roughly 1.5% of the sample. Input material: blood. Receptors originate from a human donor with ulcerative colitis or Crohn's disease, or a healthy co-twin of an affected twin (not recorded which).

The chain is built from TRBV7-8 and TRBJ1-2. This CDR3 spans 13 amino acids. Germline CDR1 is SGHVS and CDR2 is FQNEAQ. CDR3 region: CASSLGGYGGYTF.

This sequence joins TRBV25-1 and TRBJ1-6; TCRdb proposes TRBD1, but this gene call is untestable without DNA. This CDR3 has 15 residues. CDR1 is MGHDK and CDR2 is SYGVNS in the germline V gene. The CDR3 sequence is CASSEWGTGYSPLHF.

The chain employs TRBV5-6 and TRBJ2-7; the D call from TCRdb, TRBD2, cannot be confirmed without DNA. The germline V gene encodes CDR1 SGHDT and CDR2 YYEEEE. The CDR3 has 15 residues. The CDR3 is CASSSYNGGAGEQYF. The entire variable domain, with the rest obtained from reference TRBV5-6 and TRBJ2-7, is as follows: DAGVTQSPTHLIKTRGQQVTLRCSPKSGHDTVSWYQQALGQGPQFIFQYYEEEERQRGNFPDRFSGHQFPNYSSELNVNALLLGDSALYLCASSSYNGGAGEQYFGPGTRLTVT.

This chain joins TRBV5-4 and TRBJ1-1. Germline V gives CDR1 SGHNT, CDR2 YYREEE (reference sequence). This CDR3 spans 14 amino acids. CDR3 sequence: CASSGSGMATEAFF.

The V gene is TRBV10-3, the J gene TRBJ1-5; TCRdb proposes TRBD1, but this gene call is untestable without DNA. The CDR3 has 13 amino acids. Germline loops: CDR1 ENHRY, CDR2 SYGVKD. CDR3 in amino acids: CAISETGQQPQHF.

The chain links TRBV5-8 to TRBJ1-6. This CDR3 is 14 amino acids long. Germline loops: CDR1 SGHTS, CDR2 YDEGEE. The CDR3 loop is CASRDGGKATPLHF.

The chain carries TRBV2 and TRBJ1-4; TCRdb proposes TRBD1, but this gene call is untestable without DNA. The CDR3 is made up of 14 amino acids. Looked up from germline, CDR1 is SNHLY and CDR2 is FYNNEI. This CDR3 is CASNTGGANEKLFF. The whole variable domain, filled in from reference TRBV2 and TRBJ1-4, reads EPEVTQTPSHQVTQMGQEVILRCVPISNHLYFYWYRQILGQKVEFLVSFYNNEISEKSEIFDDQFSVERPDGSNFTLKIRSTKLEDSAMYFCASNTGGANEKLFFGSGTQLSVL.

The chain's CDR3 is CASSRERQGRGFF. This chain connects TRBV13 to TRBJ2-1; the D gene TCRdb calls, TRBD1, cannot be checked with no DNA. This CDR3 region has 13 residues. Germline CDR1 PRHDT, CDR2 FYEKMQ (reference sequence).

CDR3 sequence: CSAPSAGGLTNTGELFF. This sequence joins TRBV20-1 and TRBJ2-2; TCRdb lists TRBD2, though no DNA is available to test this call. This CDR3 spans 17 amino acids. Per germline, CDR1 DFQATT and CDR2 SNEGSKA (reference sequence).

The chain carries TRBV5-1 and TRBJ2-7; the TRBD1 assignment by TCRdb is unverifiable without DNA. CDR3 length equals 16 residues. CDR1 and CDR2 from the germline V gene are SGHRS and YFSETQ. The CDR3 region is CASSLSPGQSSYEQYF.

The chain has TRBV20-1 and TRBJ2-3; TCRdb outputs TRBD2, but without DNA this stays unchecked. The CDR3 runs to 14 residues. Per germline, CDR1 DFQATT and CDR2 SNEGSKA (reference sequence). The CDR3 protein is CSARRAGNTDTQYF.

This chain connects TRBV2 to TRBJ2-5; there is no DNA to check the TCRdb D call of TRBD1. CDR1 and CDR2 (germline): SNHLY, FYNNEI. CDR3 length: 14 amino acids. The CDR3 sequence is CASFLPGQSETQYF.

The chain joins TRBV28 to TRBJ1-1. The germline gives CDR1 MDHEN, CDR2 SYDVKM. There are 16 residues in the CDR3. The CDR3 sequence: CASSLGPQGSNTEAFF.

This chain connects TRBV10-3 to TRBJ1-5. Germline V gene lookup returns CDR1 ENHRY and CDR2 SYGVKD. This CDR3 is 14 amino acids long. The CDR3 region is CAISHREGNQPQHF.

This sequence joins TRBV7-3 and TRBJ1-2; TCRdb's D gene call, TRBD1, goes unchecked for lack of DNA. The germline CDR1 and CDR2 sequences are SGHTA and FQGTGA. The CDR3 has 14 amino acids. The CDR3: CASSLMVRDYGYTF.

The rearrangement joins TRBV12-3 or TRBV12-4 to TRBJ2-2; TCRdb calls TRBD1, which cannot be checked without DNA. This CDR3 spans 15 amino acids. This CDR3 reads CASSTGGVYTGELFF.

V usage is TRBV28 and J usage is TRBJ2-7; TCRdb outputs TRBD1, but without DNA this stays unchecked. The CDR3 totals 13 residues. Germline-derived CDR1 and CDR2 are MDHEN and SYDVKM. CDR3 region: CASSGHGFYEQYF.

This chain uses TRBV12-3 or TRBV12-4 with TRBJ1-2; TCRdb's D call of TRBD1 is untestable without DNA. The CDR3 is 13 amino acids. The CDR3: CASTRTGDYGYTF.

The chain combines TRBV7-8 with TRBJ2-2; checking the TCRdb D call of TRBD1 is not possible without DNA. The length of the CDR3 is 18 residues. CDR1 is SGHVS and CDR2 is FQNEAQ in the germline V gene. The CDR3 sequence: CASSLAYKRGGLDGELFF.

The CDR3 loop reads CASSDQVSETQYF. The chain joins TRBV5-1 to TRBJ2-5. Per germline, CDR1 SGHRS and CDR2 YFSETQ. The CDR3 spans 13 residues. Looking up the rest from reference TRBV5-1 and TRBJ2-5 gives the full variable domain: KAGVTQTPRYLIKTRGQQVTLSCSPISGHRSVSWYQQTPGQGLQFLFEYFSETQRNKGNFPGRFSGRQFSNSRSEMNVSTLELGDSALYLCASSDQVSETQYFGPGTRLLVL.

V gene TRBV10-3 combines with J gene TRBJ1-5; checking the TCRdb D call of TRBD1 is not possible without DNA. Germline V gives CDR1 ENHRY, CDR2 SYGVKD. The CDR3 length is 14 residues. The CDR3 protein is CAISGQGLGQPQHF.

The gene calls are TRBV19 and TRBJ1-5. The CDR3 has 14 residues. Germline V gene sequence: CDR1 LNHDA, CDR2 SQIVND (reference sequence). The CDR3 is CASSMTSSNQPQHF.

The chain joins TRBV20-1 to TRBJ2-1; lacking DNA, the TRBD1 call made by TCRdb goes unchecked. The germline V gene encodes CDR1 DFQATT and CDR2 SNEGSKA (reference sequence). The CDR3 sequence is 14 residues long. The CDR3 sequence: CSAERGQPYNEQFF.

J is TRBJ2-7 and V is TRBV6-2 or TRBV6-3; TCRdb designates TRBD1, a call that cannot be tested without DNA. CDR1 MNHEY and CDR2 SVGEGT come from the germline V gene. The CDR3 extends over 21 amino acids. The CDR3 loop reads CASSYSEVESPALPNLYEQYF.